The 25 T cell receptor beta chains presented below share a single source sample, sequenced in a study of T cells in Graves' hyperthyroidism and ophthalmopathy. The TCR beta CDR3 regions underwent amplification using RNA transcripts as the source. HTBI primers drove first-round RT-PCR of the TCR CDR3. MiXCR, applied by TCRdb to the multiplex PCR reads, yields one record per CDR3 protein. The sample carries a few hundred thousand distinct CDR3 sequences, about 46% recorded once. The source material was peripheral blood or thyroid tissue (not recorded which). These receptors all stem from an adult woman with Graves' disease, either hyperthyroidism or ophthalmopathy (not recorded which).

At least ten counts were recorded for this clonotype. This chain links TRBV20-1 with TRBJ2-7; D gene ambiguous. V gave up 6 bases and J gave up 3 bases, with 9 bases separating them. Germline assignment: CDR1 DFQATT and CDR2 SNEGSKA (reference sequence). This CDR3 region has 11 residues. CDR3 DNA sequence: TGCAGTGCCAGTCGAAGCTACGAGCAGTACTTC. Translated: CSASRSYEQYF.

The V and J genes are TRBV5-1 and TRBJ2-7, with TRBD1 matching 11 bases. The J call may be faulty, since TRBJ2-1 better matches the DNA end. This CDR3 has 14 amino acids. Germline CDR1 SGHRS, CDR2 YFSETQ. CDR3 region: CASSFGTGGNEQFF. DNA for the CDR3: TGCGCCAGCAGCTTCGGGACAGGGGGCAATGAGCAGTTCTTC.

The chain couples TRBV20-1 to TRBJ1-2; a weak D match, TRBD1 (5 bases). The CDR3 sequence is 13 residues long. The germline V gene has CDR1 DFQATT and CDR2 SNEGSKA (reference sequence). Trimming pared 3 bases from V and 6 bases from J, leaving 14 bases between. The CDR3 loop reads CSARTPGDDGYTF. CDR3 bases: TGCAGTGCTAGGACCCCCGGGGACGATGGCTACACCTTC.

The chain combines TRBV20-1 with TRBJ2-7; D possibly corresponds to TRBD2 (6 bases). Trimming left V 6 bases short and J 0 bases short, with 12 bases between. Germline lookup yields CDR1 DFQATT and CDR2 SNEGSKA (reference sequence). The CDR3 contains 13 residues. The CDR3: CSAIDGSSYEQYF. CDR3 sequence (DNA): TGCAGTGCAATAGACGGGAGCTCCTACGAGCAGTACTTC.

In the case of this clonotype: Just one base apart from a much larger clone, this may be a read error. The genes are TRBV20-1 and TRBJ1-5; D is ambiguous. Trimming removed 1 base at V and 4 bases at J, with 14 bases between. The length of the CDR3 is 15 residues. Germline V CDR1 and CDR2: DFQATT, SNEGSKA (reference sequence). CDR3 sequence (DNA): TGCAGTGCTAGAGTTGCCAGGAAGGGAAATCAGCCCCAGCATTTT. Protein: CSARVARKGNQPQHF.

The J gene is TRBJ2-6, the V gene TRBV6-1, with 7 positions matching TRBD1. This CDR3 spans 17 amino acids. The germline CDR1 and CDR2 sequences are MNHNS and SASEGT. Trimming removed 4 bases from V and 0 bases from J; junction bases left unmatched: 6. The CDR3 reads CASSGPGQSSGANVLTF. CDR3 nucleotides: TGTGCCAGCAGTGGTCCGGGACAGAGCTCTGGGGCCAACGTCCTGACTTTC.

This chain connects TRBV2 to TRBJ1-5, with D possibly matching TRBD1 (5 bases). Germline V lookup: CDR1 SNHLY, CDR2 FYNNEI. V dropped 2 bases and J dropped 6 bases, with 17 bases sitting between them. This CDR3 is built from 16 residues. CDR3 amino acids: CASSELQVRSPQPQHF. DNA of the CDR3: TGTGCCAGCAGTGAACTACAGGTACGATCTCCTCAGCCCCAGCATTTT. The complete variable domain, with remaining parts taken from reference TRBV2 and TRBJ1-5, reads EPEVTQTPSHQVTQMGQEVILRCVPISNHLYFYWYRQILGQKVEFLVSFYNNEISEKSEIFDDQFSVERPDGSNFTLKIRSTKLEDSAMYFCASSELQVRSPQPQHFGDGTRLSIL.

This clonotype was counted many times. V and J are TRBV10-3 and TRBJ2-5, with D tentatively TRBD1 or TRBD2 (5 bases each). The length of the CDR3 is 12 residues. Germline CDR1 and CDR2: ENHRY and SYGVKD. Trimming took 10 bases from V and 8 from J, leaving 17 bases between them. The CDR3 protein is CATRESQGTQYF. The CDR3 DNA follows: TGTGCCACCCGGGAATCGCAGGGAACCCAGTACTTC.

This rearrangement joins TRBV15 to TRBJ1-5, with 7 nucleotides matching TRBD1. V shed 2 bases and J 5 bases; nucleotides not matched to a gene: 15. Germline CDR1 reads LNHNV; CDR2 reads YYDKDF (reference sequence). This CDR3 is 18 amino acids long. This CDR3 reads CATSRRGQGGIPDQPQHF. CDR3 in DNA: TGTGCCACCAGCAGAAGGGGTCAGGGGGGTATTCCGGATCAGCCCCAGCATTTT.

A remark on this clonotype: Sequence at one end of the junction differs from germline and may be a read error. V gene TRBV15 combines with J gene TRBJ1-1, with a weak D call TRBD1 (5 bases). This CDR3 has 14 amino acids. Germline-derived CDR1 and CDR2 are LNHNV and YYDKDF (reference sequence). CDR3 bases: TGTTCCACCAGCAGGGATAAACGGAACACTGAAGCTTTCTTT. Translating gives CSTSRDKRNTEAFF.

The rearrangement links TRBV29-1 to TRBJ1-2; 10 bases line up with TRBD1. Germline V gene data show CDR1 as SQVTM and CDR2 as ANQGSEA. This CDR3 is 13 amino acids long. The V segment lost 7 bases and the J segment 4 bases; nucleotides outside the gene matches: 6. The chain's CDR3 is CSARTGGGYGYTF. CDR3 nucleotide sequence: TGCAGCGCCCGGACAGGGGGAGGCTATGGCTACACCTTC.

The chain joins TRBV29-1 to TRBJ2-5; 9 bases match TRBD1. After removal of 8 bases from V and 2 bases from J, the junction contained 6 bases not matched to a gene. Germline CDR1 reads SQVTM; CDR2 reads ANQGSEA. CDR3 size: 13 residues. DNA of the CDR3: TGCAGCTCCGGACAGGGGAGACAAGAGACCCAGTACTTC. Protein product: CSSGQGRQETQYF.

On this clonotype itself: This may arise from a read error, as a much more abundant clone is one base away. V gene TRBV9 combines with J gene TRBJ2-5, with a weak D call TRBD2 (6 bases). The CDR3 length is 15 residues. Germline V gene lookup returns CDR1 SGDLS and CDR2 YYNGEE. The DNA for the CDR3 is TGTGCCAGCAGCGTAGGCGGAGGGACGAAAGAGGCCCAGTACTTC. This translates into CASSVGGGTKEAQYF.

The rearrangement joins TRBV7-2 to TRBJ1-1, with TRBD1 as a possible D gene (5 bases). The CDR3 runs 15 residues. V lost 5 bases to trimming and J lost 4 bases, with 17 bases between them. Germline CDR1 and CDR2: SGHTA and FQGNSA. CDR3 sequence (DNA): TGTGCCAGCAGCATGGGACTAGCGGGGCGCACTGAAGCTTTCTTT. As protein: CASSMGLAGRTEAFF.

In this sample, this clonotype turned up a few times. At one boundary the junction diverges from the germline segment, which might be a read error. The rearrangement joins TRBV15 to TRBJ2-6; D is ambiguous. The germline V gene has CDR1 LNHNV and CDR2 YYDKDF (reference sequence). The CDR3 is 13 amino acids. The CDR3 sequence is CASSQYGANVLTF. The CDR3 DNA follows: TGTGCCAGCAGCCAATACGGGGCCAACGTCCTGACTTTC.

The V and J genes are TRBV2 and TRBJ2-7; 7 bases match TRBD1. The V gene's germline CDR1 is SNHLY and CDR2 FYNNEI. The CDR3 spans 15 residues. J lost 5 bases, V lost 0 bases, and 7 bases had no gene match. The CDR3 DNA reads as TGTGCCAGCAGTGAAGCCCCAGGACAGGTCCACGAGCAGTACTTC. The encoded protein is CASSEAPGQVHEQYF.

V is TRBV20-1 and J is TRBJ1-2; TRBD1 aligns across 10 bases. The V gene's germline CDR1 is DFQATT and CDR2 SNEGSKA (reference sequence). CDR3 length: 12 residues. After removal of 8 bases from V and 7 bases from J, the junction contained 7 bases not matched to a gene. The CDR3 spells CSLPGQGRGYTF. CDR3 nucleotides: TGCAGTTTGCCGGGACAGGGGCGTGGCTACACCTTC.

To note about this clonotype: The CDR3 ends on some other residue instead of the conserved phenylalanine or tryptophan, so this is likely a read error. The chain carries TRBV7-9 and TRBJ2-7, with no clear D. This CDR3 spans 14 amino acids. The V gene's germline CDR1 is SEHNR and CDR2 FQNEAQ (reference sequence). V was shortened by 1 base and J by 2 bases, with 9 bases between the two germline ends. The chain's CDR3 is CASSLGGVTYEQYL. The CDR3 DNA sequence: TGTGCCAGCAGCTTAGGCGGCGTTACCTACGAGCAGTACCTC.

As to this clonotype: One base away lies a much larger clone, so this may be a sequencing read error. The chain joins TRBV5-5 to TRBJ1-4; no definite D call. The CDR3 sequence is 13 residues long. The germline gives CDR1 SGHKS, CDR2 YYEKEE (reference sequence). The CDR3: CASSLEVAEKLLF. The CDR3 nucleotides are TGTGCCAGCAGCTTGGAGGTGGCTGAAAAACTGCTTTTT.

The rearrangement joins TRBV9 to TRBJ1-1, with TRBD1 identical over 8 bases. Germline V gene data show CDR1 as SGDLS and CDR2 as YYNGEE. The CDR3 has 14 residues. After removal of 4 bases from V and 3 bases from J, the junction contained 5 bases not matched to a gene. CDR3 in amino acids: CASSSGQGHTEAFF. The CDR3 DNA follows: TGTGCCAGCAGCTCCGGACAGGGACACACTGAAGCTTTCTTT.

This clonotype was counted ten times or more. The chain uses TRBV5-1 and TRBJ2-5; TRBD2 matches 10 bases. Germline CDR1 SGHRS, CDR2 YFSETQ. CDR3 length: 15 amino acids. Germline trimming cut 3 bases from V and 5 bases from J; bases unmatched to any gene: 7. CDR3 coding DNA: TGCGCCAGCAGCTGGGGGGGACTAGCGAGCGAGACCCAGTACTTC. Residues: CASSWGGLASETQYF.

The chain links TRBV2 to TRBJ1-1, with 11 bases aligning to TRBD1. The germline V gene has CDR1 SNHLY and CDR2 FYNNEI. The CDR3 totals 15 residues. Losses at the gene ends were 6 bases for V and 1 base for J; bases not matched to a gene: 4. In nucleotides, the CDR3 is TGTGCCAGCAGAGGACAGGGGGCCGGGAACACTGAAGCTTTCTTT. The encoded protein is CASRGQGAGNTEAFF. The variable domain in full, completed from reference TRBV2 and TRBJ1-1, reads EPEVTQTPSHQVTQMGQEVILRCVPISNHLYFYWYRQILGQKVEFLVSFYNNEISEKSEIFDDQFSVERPDGSNFTLKIRSTKLEDSAMYFCASRGQGAGNTEAFFGQGTRLTVV.

Concerning this clonotype itself: The junction departs from the called germline gene at one end, perhaps through a read error. V gene TRBV19 combines with J gene TRBJ2-6; no clear D gene. Germline V CDR1 and CDR2: LNHDA, SQIVND (reference sequence). The CDR3 totals 11 residues. This chain's CDR3 is CASSGTNVLTF. The CDR3, as DNA: TGTGCCAGTAGTGGGACCAACGTCCTGACTTTC. The variable domain in full, completed from reference TRBV19 and TRBJ2-6, reads DGGITQSPKYLFRKEGQNVTLSCEQNLNHDAMYWYRQDPGQGLRLIYYSQIVNDFQKGDIAEGYSVSREKKESFPLTVTSAQKNPTAFYLCASSGTNVLTFGAGSRLTVL.

This clonotype was detected many times. The CDR3 is CASSPVTSNQPQHF. The CDR3 DNA follows: TGTGCCAGCAGTCCAGTCACGAGCAATCAGCCCCAGCATTTT. The chain uses TRBV6-1 and TRBJ1-5; D not certain. The germline V and J ends were trimmed by 5 bases and 1 base, with 9 bases remaining between them. The CDR3 totals 14 residues. The germline V gene has CDR1 MNHNS and CDR2 SASEGT.

The chain recombines TRBV25-1 with TRBJ1-6; D not certain. The germline V and J ends were trimmed by 11 bases and 10 bases, with 9 bases remaining between them. Germline V gene data show CDR1 as MGHDK and CDR2 as SYGVNS. The length of the CDR3 is 10 residues. The CDR3 loop is CAGGGSPLHF. The CDR3 nucleotides are TGTGCCGGCGGTGGGTCACCCCTCCACTTT. The full variable domain, with the rest looked up from reference TRBV25-1 and TRBJ1-6, is EADIYQTPRYLVIGTGKKITLECSQTMGHDKMYWYQQDPGMELHLIHYSYGVNSTEKGDLSSESTVSRIRTEHFPLTLESARPSHTSQYLCAGGGSPLHFGNGTRLTVT.